Shown below are 31 T cell receptor beta chains from a single sample sequenced in a study of technical replicates of blood from a few donors. Data came from immunoSEQ multiplex PCR; TCRdb stores just in-frame clones and leaves some out. The sample contains 75,000 to 100,000 clones, around 94% of which appear only once. The material sequenced was T cells isolated from PBMCs. The source is a human donor in good health.

The genes are TRBV5-1 and TRBJ2-5; D might be TRBD2 (5 bases). Germline-derived CDR1 and CDR2 are SGHRS and YFSETQ. There are 14 residues in the CDR3. Trimming removed 4 bases from V and 2 bases from J, with 12 bases in between. Here the CDR3 DNA reads TGCGCCAGCAGCCAGTCTCGAGGGCAAGAGACCCAGTACTTC. Amino acids: CASSQSRGQETQYF.

The chain is built from TRBV19 and TRBJ2-7; 7 positions agree with TRBD1. Germline-derived CDR1 and CDR2 are LNHDA and SQIVND (reference sequence). The V segment lost 10 bases and the J segment 0 bases; nucleotides outside the gene matches: 6. The length of the CDR3 is 13 residues. CDR3 protein: CATATGRSYEQYF. CDR3 bases: TGTGCCACCGCGACAGGGCGCTCCTACGAGCAGTACTTC.

The chain links TRBV10-2 to TRBJ1-3; no firm D call. The V gene lost 0 bases and the J gene lost 0 bases, with 12 bases spanning the gap. Germline CDR1 WSHSY, CDR2 SAAADI. The CDR3 is 17 residues long. In DNA form, the CDR3 reads TGCGCCAGCAGTGAGTCCTACATGAGGAACTCTGGAAACACCATATATTTT. It yields the protein CASSESYMRNSGNTIYF.

The rearrangement joins TRBV27 to TRBJ2-1; TRBD2 agrees at 11 bases. The V and J ends lost 6 bases and 5 bases, in that order; junction bases with no gene match: 6. This CDR3 is 15 amino acids long. Looked up from germline, CDR1 is MNHEY and CDR2 is SMNVEV (reference sequence). The CDR3 nucleotides read TGTGCCAGCAGATTAGCGGGGGGGAGGAACAATGAGCAGTTCTTC. Its protein product is CASRLAGGRNNEQFF.

The V call is TRBV28, the J call TRBJ2-7; TRBD1 might be the D (5 bases). The CDR3 is made up of 15 amino acids. The ends were cut back, 3 bases at V and 2 bases at J, with 14 bases in the middle. CDR1 is MDHEN and CDR2 is SYDVKM in the germline V gene. CDR3 DNA sequence: TGTGCCAGCAGTTTTCAGGGTAAAACCCCCTACGAGCAGTACTTC. It specifies CASSFQGKTPYEQYF.

This clone appeared a few times. The V gene is TRBV9, the J gene TRBJ2-2; D call uncertain. Germline CDR1 reads SGDLS; CDR2 reads YYNGEE. The length of the CDR3 is 12 residues. Trimming removed 1 base at V and 6 bases at J, with 4 bases between. The CDR3 loop is CASSVTAGELFF. The CDR3 DNA is TGTGCCAGCAGCGTAACTGCCGGGGAGCTGTTTTTT. Together with reference TRBV9 and TRBJ2-2, the CDR3 gives the full variable domain: DSGVTQTPKHLITATGQRVTLRCSPRSGDLSVYWYQQSLDQGLQFLIQYYNGEERAKGNILERFSAQQFPDLHSELNLSSLELGDSALYFCASSVTAGELFFGEGSRLTVL.

This sequence joins TRBV5-1 and TRBJ1-4; D is perhaps TRBD1 (6 bases). The CDR3 sequence is 15 residues long. The V gene lost 4 bases and the J gene lost 5 bases, with 15 bases spanning the gap. In germline, CDR1 is SGHRS, CDR2 YFSETQ. CDR3 nucleotides: TGCGCCAGCAGCCGTGAACAGGGCCCAAATGAAAAACTGTTTTTT. Its translation is CASSREQGPNEKLFF. Using reference TRBV5-1 and TRBJ1-4 for the parts outside the CDR3, the full variable domain is KAGVTQTPRYLIKTRGQQVTLSCSPISGHRSVSWYQQTPGQGLQFLFEYFSETQRNKGNFPGRFSGRQFSNSRSEMNVSTLELGDSALYLCASSREQGPNEKLFFGSGTQLSVL.

The rearrangement links TRBV5-4 to TRBJ2-2, with 9 nucleotides matching TRBD1. There are 16 residues in the CDR3. Germline CDR1 SGHNT, CDR2 YYREEE (reference sequence). V gave up 0 bases and J gave up 2 bases; unmatched junction bases: 2. The CDR3 DNA sequence: TGTGCCAGCAGCTTGGGGACAGGGGCTAACACCGGGGAGCTGTTTTTT. This sequence encodes CASSLGTGANTGELFF.

CDR3 in amino acids: CASSYTGEQFF. The CDR3 DNA reads TGTGCCAGCAGTTACACGGGTGAGCAGTTCTTC. J is TRBJ2-1 and V is TRBV6-5; D not resolved. This CDR3 is 11 amino acids long. V lost 2 bases and J lost 9, with 5 bases in between. Germline lookup yields CDR1 MNHEY and CDR2 SVGAGI.

The rearrangement links TRBV5-4 to TRBJ1-6; D might be TRBD1 (5 bases). Trimming cost V 3 bases and J 10 bases, with 17 bases left between them. Germline V gives CDR1 SGHNT, CDR2 YYREEE (reference sequence). The CDR3 is 15 amino acids. The CDR3 bases are TGTGCCAGCAGCTCGGGGGGGGTTCAGGAATCACCCCTCCACTTT. It is translated as CASSSGGVQESPLHF.

The chain carries TRBV6-6 and TRBJ2-3; weak D call: TRBD2 (5 bases). This CDR3 region has 15 residues. V lost 2 bases to trimming and J lost 8 bases, with 17 bases between them. Germline V gene sequence: CDR1 MNHNY, CDR2 SVGAGI (reference sequence). The CDR3 DNA sequence: TGTGCCAGCAGTTACGGGCTAGCCCAACCGGGTACGCAGTATTTT. Amino acid sequence: CASSYGLAQPGTQYF.

This sequence joins TRBV5-6 and TRBJ2-1; 9 bases agree with TRBD1. Germline trimming cut 8 bases from V and 4 bases from J; bases unmatched to any gene: 10. Germline CDR1 is SGHDT and CDR2 is YYEEEE. The CDR3 spans 15 residues. The CDR3 bases are TGTGCCAGTACTCACAGGGGGCGAAGGTACAATGAGCAGTTCTTC. Its translation: CASTHRGRRYNEQFF.

CDR3 loop: CACHRGANTGELFF. DNA of the CDR3: TGTGCCTGTCACAGGGGGGCGAACACCGGGGAGCTGTTTTTT. The chain is built from TRBV6-5 and TRBJ2-2, with 8 bases that match TRBD1. The CDR3 sequence is 14 residues long. The V and J ends lost 11 bases and 0 bases, in that order; junction bases with no gene match: 5. CDR1 is MNHEY and CDR2 is SVGAGI in the germline V gene.

The J gene is TRBJ2-5, the V gene TRBV9, with a weak D call TRBD2 (6 bases). The CDR3 has 13 residues. Germline-derived CDR1 and CDR2 are SGDLS and YYNGEE. V lost 3 bases and J 5 bases, leaving 11 bases between the germline ends. The CDR3 DNA reads as TGTGCCAGCAGCGCCACTAGCCAGGAGACCCAGTACTTC. Translation gives CASSATSQETQYF.

This clone was observed once. V is TRBV27 and J is TRBJ2-7; a weak D match, TRBD1 (6 bases). Deletions cut 4 bases from V and 0 bases from J, with 16 bases between. This CDR3 region has 16 residues. The germline V gene has CDR1 MNHEY and CDR2 SMNVEV (reference sequence). The CDR3 DNA is TGTGCCAGCAGTTCTCGGGACACTAGAGCCTCCTACGAGCAGTACTTC. It translates to CASSSRDTRASYEQYF.

The chain uses TRBV29-1 and TRBJ1-1; D is undetermined. Trimming removed 2 bases at V and 4 bases at J, with 8 bases between. Germline values: CDR1 SQVTM, CDR2 ANQGSEA. The CDR3 consists of 12 residues. The CDR3 DNA sequence: TGCAGCGTTGAACGCAGCGGCACTGAAGCTTTCTTT. Protein: CSVERSGTEAFF.

The chain combines TRBV7-9 with TRBJ1-5, with D perhaps TRBD1 (6 bases). Trimming left V 1 base short and J 6 bases short, with 13 bases between. Germline CDR1 reads SEHNR; CDR2 reads FQNEAQ (reference sequence). The CDR3 has 15 residues. For the CDR3, the DNA is TGTGCCAGCAGCTTAGAAGCTAGGGGGGGTCAGCCCCAGCATTTT. The encoded protein is CASSLEARGGQPQHF.

The V gene is TRBV5-6, the J gene TRBJ1-1; D not certain. This CDR3 has 12 residues. The germline V gene has CDR1 SGHDT and CDR2 YYEEEE. Trimming removed 7 bases from V and 0 bases from J, with 7 bases in between. The CDR3, as DNA: TGTGCCAGCGTGGAGATGAACACTGAAGCTTTCTTT. This translates into CASVEMNTEAFF. The variable domain in full, completed from reference TRBV5-6 and TRBJ1-1, reads DAGVTQSPTHLIKTRGQQVTLRCSPKSGHDTVSWYQQALGQGPQFIFQYYEEEERQRGNFPDRFSGHQFPNYSSELNVNALLLGDSALYLCASVEMNTEAFFGQGTRLTVV.

The rearrangement joins TRBV4-2 to TRBJ1-1, with TRBD1 matching 7 bases. CDR3 length: 15 residues. Germline V gene sequence: CDR1 LGHNA, CDR2 YNFKEQ. The junction had 8 bases not matched to a gene; V was cut back by 1 base and J by 6 bases. The chain's CDR3 is CASSQGTGRGSEAFF. The CDR3 DNA sequence: TGTGCCAGCAGCCAAGGAACGGGCAGGGGGTCTGAAGCTTTCTTT.

V and J are TRBV2 and TRBJ2-5; 7 bases fit TRBD2. The germline gives CDR1 SNHLY, CDR2 FYNNEI. This CDR3 comprises 15 residues. The J segment lost 1 base and the V segment lost 6 bases, leaving 8 bases of the junction unmatched. The CDR3 protein is CASRTTGGPQETQYF. DNA of the CDR3: TGTGCCAGCAGGACGACGGGGGGACCCCAAGAGACCCAGTACTTC.

The chain employs TRBV2 and TRBJ2-1, with 13 bases aligning to TRBD2. The germline V gene encodes CDR1 SNHLY and CDR2 FYNNEI. The CDR3 spans 13 residues. The V and J ends lost 8 bases and 8 bases, in that order; junction bases with no gene match: 3. This CDR3 reads CASGLAGVYEQFF. For the CDR3, the DNA is TGTGCCAGCGGACTAGCGGGAGTCTATGAGCAGTTCTTC.

The rearrangement joins TRBV27 to TRBJ2-3; possibly TRBD2 for D (7 bases). This CDR3 is 12 amino acids long. The V end lost 8 bases, the J end lost 5 bases, and 11 bases lay between the germline ends. The V gene's germline CDR1 is MNHEY and CDR2 SMNVEV (reference sequence). The CDR3 sequence is CASRGAVDTQYF. CDR3 bases: TGTGCCAGCCGGGGGGCAGTAGATACGCAGTATTTT.

This sequence joins TRBV7-3 and TRBJ2-3, with 13 bases lining up with TRBD2. Unmatched junction bases numbered 5, after V lost 5 bases and J lost 3 bases. Germline CDR1 SGHTA, CDR2 FQGTGA. The CDR3 has 16 residues. The CDR3 DNA follows: TGTGCCAGCAGCCCGGGACTAGCGGGGCTAACAGATACGCAGTATTTT. It codes for CASSPGLAGLTDTQYF.

This clone came up once. J is TRBJ1-1 and V is TRBV27; TRBD1 is a possible D gene (5 bases). The CDR3 extends over 13 amino acids. Germline V gives CDR1 MNHEY, CDR2 SMNVEV (reference sequence). Trimming took off 6 bases at V and 4 bases at J, with 12 bases between the two ends. Written as DNA, the CDR3 is TGTGCCAGCAGCTACAACAGGATCACTGAAGCTTTCTTT. This codes for CASSYNRITEAFF.

The chain links TRBV10-3 to TRBJ2-7, with D perhaps TRBD2 (5 bases). Trimming stripped 3 bases from V and 2 bases from J, with 14 bases between. Germline CDR1 reads ENHRY; CDR2 reads SYGVKD. The CDR3 covers 15 residues. The CDR3 protein is CAISDWRSDTYEQYF. The CDR3 coding sequence is TGTGCCATCAGTGATTGGAGGAGCGACACCTACGAGCAGTACTTC.

This rearrangement joins TRBV5-1 to TRBJ2-7, with 10 bases aligning to TRBD1. Germline V gene data show CDR1 as SGHRS and CDR2 as YFSETQ. The CDR3 sequence is 16 residues long. V shed 2 bases, J shed 6 bases, and the junction held 11 bases outside the gene matches. CDR3 coding DNA: TGCGCCAGCAGCTTCACCGGGACAGGGGATCTAGGCGAGCAGTACTTC. It yields the protein CASSFTGTGDLGEQYF.

A word on this clone: The same CDR3 arises from other DNA sequences in this sample as well. The chain links TRBV6-5 to TRBJ2-7; TRBD1 matches at 8 bases. This CDR3 is 13 amino acids long. The ends lost 6 bases at V and 2 bases at J; junction bases unmatched: 3. CDR1 MNHEY and CDR2 SVGAGI come from the germline V gene. The CDR3 region is CASSLQGAYEQYF. CDR3 sequence (DNA): TGTGCCAGCAGCTTACAGGGGGCCTACGAGCAGTACTTC.

The rearrangement uses TRBV5-1 and TRBJ1-2, with D unclear. This CDR3 contains 13 residues. V gave up 4 bases and J gave up 4 bases, with 11 bases separating them. Germline V gene data show CDR1 as SGHRS and CDR2 as YFSETQ. The CDR3 coding sequence is TGCGCCAGCAGCGTCAGGACTTCCTATGGCTACACCTTC. This translates into CASSVRTSYGYTF.

The chain employs TRBV4-1 and TRBJ2-2; TRBD1 might be the D (5 bases). Germline CDR1 is MGHRA and CDR2 is YSYEKL. This CDR3 comprises 17 residues. V was trimmed by 1 base and J by 7 bases, leaving 19 bases between them. The DNA of the CDR3 is TGCGCCAGCAGCCAAGGCGGACAACGGACGCCGAACGGGGAGCTGTTTTTT. Amino acid sequence: CASSQGGQRTPNGELFF.

This sequence joins TRBV6-1 and TRBJ2-1; 7 nucleotides agree with TRBD2. V was pared by 5 bases and J by 4 bases, with 8 bases of the junction left unmatched. CDR1 is MNHNS, CDR2 SASEGT, per germline. The CDR3 is 15 residues long. CDR3 sequence reads: CASSLTAGAYNEQFF. In DNA form, the CDR3 reads TGTGCCAGCAGTCTAACCGCGGGAGCTTACAATGAGCAGTTCTTC.

The chain has TRBV7-2 and TRBJ2-7; D perhaps matches TRBD1 (6 bases). This CDR3 region has 14 residues. Germline V gives CDR1 SGHTA, CDR2 FQGNSA. Trimming pared 5 bases from V and 0 bases from J, leaving 11 bases between. The CDR3 nucleotides read TGTGCCAGCAGCCGACAGGTTGGCTCCTACGAGCAGTACTTC. It codes for CASSRQVGSYEQYF.